Each of the 30 T cell receptor beta chains below was sequenced from the same sample in a study of circulating and synovial CD4+ cells in juvenile arthritis. Clones were read by immunoSEQ multiplex PCR, and TCRdb kept only the in-frame ones, dropping some. Of thousands of clones detected, 90% appear once; the ten largest clones hold under 4.5%. Sequences were obtained from HLA-DR+ CD4+ T cells from blood. Subset specified: circulating pathogenic-like lymphocytes, sorted as HLA-DR+CD14-CD3+CD4+CD25low/- blood T cells. The receptors were gathered from a human donor with juvenile idiopathic arthritis.

A note on this clone: The germline gene is not matched at one end of the junction; a read error may be the cause. The sample has other DNA sequences that encode this CDR3 too. The chain uses TRBV6-5 and TRBJ1-6; unclear D gene. Germline V gene sequence: CDR1 MNHEY, CDR2 SVGAGI. The CDR3 has 14 amino acids. The chain's CDR3 is CASTEQRVNSPLHF. The CDR3 coding sequence is TGTGCCAGCACCGAACAGAGAGTTAATTCCCCCCTCCACTTT.

V usage is TRBV2 and J usage is TRBJ1-1, with D maybe TRBD1 (5 bases). The germline V gene has CDR1 SNHLY and CDR2 FYNNEI. V dropped 0 bases and J dropped 1 base, with 15 bases sitting between them. This CDR3 region has 17 residues. The CDR3 here is CASSEAREGRGNTEAFF. The DNA for the CDR3 is TGTGCCAGCAGTGAAGCCCGGGAGGGGCGAGGGAACACTGAAGCTTTCTTT.

This chain links TRBV4-2 with TRBJ2-1; D may be TRBD2 (5 bases). CDR3 length equals 14 residues. The germline CDR1 and CDR2 sequences are LGHNA and YNFKEQ. The V gene lost 4 bases and the J gene lost 7 bases, with 14 bases spanning the gap. CDR3 loop: CASSLWGVDNEQFF. The CDR3 DNA follows: TGTGCCAGCAGCCTCTGGGGAGTCGATAATGAGCAGTTCTTC.

V usage is TRBV11-1 and J usage is TRBJ1-3; 9 bases align to TRBD1. The CDR3 length is 16 residues. V was pared by 5 bases and J by 4 bases, with 9 bases of the junction left unmatched. CDR1 and CDR2 from the germline V gene are SGHAT and FQDESV (reference sequence). CDR3 in amino acids: CASSPQGAVGGNTIYF. CDR3 sequence (DNA): TGTGCCAGCAGCCCACAGGGGGCCGTGGGAGGAAACACCATATATTTT.

The chain joins TRBV7-7 to TRBJ2-3; TRBD2 aligns across 10 bases. The CDR3 length is 15 residues. V lost 5 bases, J lost 2 bases, and 4 bases stayed unmatched. In germline, CDR1 is SSHAT, CDR2 FNYEAQ (reference sequence). CDR3 DNA sequence: TGTGCCAGCAGCGTCGGACTAGCGGACACAGATACGCAGTATTTT. Its translation: CASSVGLADTDTQYF.

Concerning this clone itself: Other DNA sequences within the sample encode an identical CDR3. The chain is built from TRBV2 and TRBJ1-5; 7 nucleotides match TRBD1. CDR1 and CDR2 from the germline V gene are SNHLY and FYNNEI. The junction had 8 bases not matched to a gene; V was cut back by 6 bases and J by 0 bases. The CDR3 has 16 residues. DNA for the CDR3: TGTGCCAGCAGAACTGACAGGGCCTATAGCAATCAGCCCCAGCATTTT. Protein product: CASRTDRAYSNQPQHF.

A remark on this clone: At one boundary the junction diverges from the germline segment, which might be a read error. Other DNA sequences in this specimen translate into the identical CDR3. The rearrangement links TRBV7-8 to TRBJ1-1; tentative D call: TRBD1 (5 bases). This CDR3 has 13 amino acids. CDR1 and CDR2 from the germline V gene are SGHVS and FQNEAQ. The CDR3 protein is CASSLEGWNEAFF. Written as DNA, the CDR3 is TGCGCCAGCAGCTTAGAGGGGTGGAATGAAGCTTTCTTT.

The chain links TRBV4-2 to TRBJ1-1; D is unclear. The V end was cut by 2 bases, the J end by 1 base, with 17 bases between. Germline V lookup: CDR1 LGHNA, CDR2 YNFKEQ. The CDR3 runs 17 residues. CDR3 bases: TGTGCCAGCAGCCAAAACGCCCGGCAGGCCCCGAACACTGAAGCTTTCTTT. Translation: CASSQNARQAPNTEAFF.

The chain is built from TRBV11-2 and TRBJ2-7; no clear D. Germline loops: CDR1 SGHAT, CDR2 FQNNGV. V gave up 5 bases and J gave up 3 bases, with 11 bases separating them. The length of the CDR3 is 13 residues. The CDR3 DNA is TGTGCCAGCAGCCCCGCCCGGAGCTACGAGCAGTACTTC. Protein product: CASSPARSYEQYF.

V and J are TRBV6-5 and TRBJ1-1; 12 bases line up with TRBD1. From germline, CDR1 is MNHEY and CDR2 SVGAGI. V gave up 8 bases and J gave up 5 bases; unmatched junction bases: 6. The CDR3 spans 14 residues. The CDR3 sequence is CASGGTGGKTEAFF. The CDR3 DNA reads TGTGCCAGCGGAGGGACAGGGGGCAAAACTGAAGCTTTCTTT.

The chain has TRBV6-5 and TRBJ2-3; 7 bases fit TRBD2. The CDR3 loop spans 16 amino acids. Germline CDR1 MNHEY, CDR2 SVGAGI. With 0 bases clipped from V and 4 bases from J, the junction kept 7 bases outside the gene matches. The CDR3 coding sequence is TGTGCCAGCAGTTACTCAATCTCTAGCGGAGCAGATACGCAGTATTTT. Amino acids: CASSYSISSGADTQYF.

The V call is TRBV7-2, the J call TRBJ2-7, with 7 bases aligning to TRBD1. The CDR3 runs 14 residues. With 0 bases clipped from V and 4 bases from J, the junction kept 3 bases outside the gene matches. Germline lookup yields CDR1 SGHTA and CDR2 FQGNSA. The CDR3 sequence is CASSLADRPYEQYF. CDR3 bases: TGTGCCAGCAGCTTAGCGGACAGGCCTTACGAGCAGTACTTC.

The rearrangement links TRBV20-1 to TRBJ2-7, with D unresolved. The length of the CDR3 is 10 residues. CDR1 and CDR2 from the germline V gene are DFQATT and SNEGSKA (reference sequence). Between the trimmed V and J ends, which lost 5 bases and 3 bases, there was a span of 5 bases. This CDR3 is CSAHYYEQYF. The CDR3 DNA follows: TGCAGTGCTCACTACTACGAGCAGTACTTC.

This clone was seen more than once but under ten times. This rearrangement joins TRBV27 to TRBJ2-7, with D tentatively TRBD1 (6 bases). Germline loops: CDR1 MNHEY, CDR2 SMNVEV (reference sequence). Trimming removed 6 bases from V and 0 bases from J, with 15 bases in between. This CDR3 region has 15 residues. CDR3: CASSQTGSDSYEQYF. In DNA, the CDR3 is TGTGCCAGCAGCCAGACAGGTTCTGACTCCTACGAGCAGTACTTC.

The chain couples TRBV4-1 to TRBJ2-7; 9 bases fit TRBD1. Germline V gene sequence: CDR1 MGHRA, CDR2 YSYEKL. The CDR3 is 17 amino acids. The V gene end was trimmed by 4 bases and the J gene end by 2 bases; junction bases not matched to a gene: 12. The CDR3 DNA reads as TGCGCCAGCAGCCTGACCCCACAGGGGGCCGGACCCTACGAGCAGTACTTC. Translation: CASSLTPQGAGPYEQYF.

V gene TRBV6-1 combines with J gene TRBJ1-5; TRBD1 matches 8 bases. This CDR3 has 14 residues. J lost 6 bases, V lost 7 bases, and 8 bases had no gene match. Germline CDR1 MNHNS, CDR2 SASEGT. CDR3 coding DNA: TGTGCCAGCACCTCAGACAGGGGTGTTCAGCCCCAGCATTTT. It is translated as CASTSDRGVQPQHF.

The CDR3 sequence: CASSRLPVPDTEAFF. In nucleotides, the CDR3 is TGTGCCAGCAGCCGGTTACCAGTTCCCGACACTGAAGCTTTCTTT. This rearrangement joins TRBV14 to TRBJ1-1; no reliable D call. The length of the CDR3 is 15 residues. Trimming left V 4 bases short and J 3 bases short, with 15 bases between. Germline assignment: CDR1 SGHDN and CDR2 FVKESK.

This clone was recorded only once. The rearrangement links TRBV5-1 to TRBJ2-7; 8 nucleotides agree with TRBD1. J lost 2 bases, V lost 4 bases, and 2 bases had no gene match. Germline V gene data show CDR1 as SGHRS and CDR2 as YFSETQ. The CDR3 totals 13 residues. This CDR3 reads CASSLDRAYEQYF. The CDR3 DNA is TGCGCCAGCAGCCTGGACAGGGCCTACGAGCAGTACTTC. Full variable domain (rest looked up from reference TRBV5-1 and TRBJ2-7): KAGVTQTPRYLIKTRGQQVTLSCSPISGHRSVSWYQQTPGQGLQFLFEYFSETQRNKGNFPGRFSGRQFSNSRSEMNVSTLELGDSALYLCASSLDRAYEQYFGPGTRLTVT.

CDR3 amino acids: CASRSGWQDTEAFF. CDR3 coding DNA: TGTGCCAGCAGATCAGGGTGGCAGGACACTGAAGCTTTCTTT. The rearrangement joins TRBV7-9 to TRBJ1-1; D perhaps matches TRBD1 (5 bases). The V and J ends lost 6 bases and 3 bases respectively, with 14 bases between them. The CDR3 spans 14 residues. CDR1 is SEHNR and CDR2 is FQNEAQ in the germline V gene (reference sequence).

The chain carries TRBV7-2 and TRBJ2-5; TRBD2 matches 11 bases. The CDR3 contains 15 residues. J gave up 5 bases and V 3 bases, and 5 bases lay outside the gene matches. Germline V lookup: CDR1 SGHTA, CDR2 FQGNSA. The CDR3 coding sequence is TGTGCCAGCAGCTTTCTAGCGGGGGGCGTGGAGACCCAGTACTTC. The encoded protein is CASSFLAGGVETQYF.

This chain connects TRBV19 to TRBJ1-2, with D unclear. V lost 8 bases, J lost 7 bases, and 23 bases lay in between. The CDR3 length is 15 residues. Per the germline V gene, CDR1 is LNHDA and CDR2 is SQIVND (reference sequence). Written as DNA, the CDR3 is TGTGCCAGTTTGGAAGGCTGGGCGCGTTCGAGTGGCTACACCTTC. Protein product: CASLEGWARSSGYTF.

The CDR3 spells CASSLERVQGGPDQPQHF. DNA for the CDR3: TGCGCCAGCAGCCTTGAAAGGGTGCAGGGCGGTCCAGATCAGCCCCAGCATTTT. The J gene is TRBJ1-5, the V gene TRBV4-1; perhaps TRBD1 as D (5 bases). The CDR3 totals 18 residues. Germline CDR1 and CDR2: MGHRA and YSYEKL. V dropped 4 bases and J dropped 5 bases, with 24 bases sitting between them.

The rearrangement joins TRBV6-5 to TRBJ2-7; 8 nucleotides line up with TRBD1. Germline CDR1 MNHEY, CDR2 SVGAGI. V shed 5 bases and J 4 bases; nucleotides not matched to a gene: 7. This CDR3 is 14 amino acids long. DNA for the CDR3: TGTGCCAGCAGTCCCTCCAGGGGGCTGTACGAGCAGTACTTC. Protein sequence: CASSPSRGLYEQYF.

For this clone: It is unclear where the CDR3 begins or ends on the DNA, so no DNA is shown, and the CDR3 is as TCRdb lists it. The rearrangement uses TRBV5-1 and TRBJ1-2; whether TRBD1, the table's D call, matches the DNA was not checked. 17 amino acids form the CDR3, both terminal residues included. Germline V gives CDR1 SGHRS, CDR2 YFSETQ. The CDR3 sequence: CAGSPGGGGQAVYGCTF.

This clone occurred a few times. This chain uses TRBV18 with TRBJ2-7, with a possible D match to TRBD1 (6 bases). The CDR3 is made up of 13 amino acids. The germline V and J ends were trimmed by 2 bases and 2 bases, with 7 bases remaining between them. CDR1 and CDR2 from the germline V gene are KGHSH and LQKENI. CDR3 bases: TGTGCCAGCTCACCAAACAGGGCCTACGAGCAGTACTTC. As protein: CASSPNRAYEQYF. The full variable domain, in which reference TRBV18 and TRBJ2-7 provide the parts outside the CDR3, is NAGVMQNPRHLVRRRGQEARLRCSPMKGHSHVYWYRQLPEEGLKFMVYLQKENIIDESGMPKERFSAEFPKEGPSILRIQQVVRGDSAAYFCASSPNRAYEQYFGPGTRLTVT.

V is TRBV6-4 and J is TRBJ2-7, with a weak D call TRBD1 (6 bases). Per the germline V gene, CDR1 is MRHNA and CDR2 is SNTAGT. The length of the CDR3 is 13 residues. Trimming left V 6 bases short and J 2 bases short, with 11 bases between. CDR3 sequence: CASRPEGAYEQYF. CDR3 sequence (DNA): TGTGCCAGCAGGCCCGAGGGGGCCTACGAGCAGTACTTC.

The count of this clone is one. V is TRBV6-5 and J is TRBJ1-2, with 7 bases that match TRBD1. The CDR3 spans 13 residues. V lost 6 bases and J lost 3; bases outside the gene matches: 4. Germline CDR1 and CDR2: MNHEY and SVGAGI. CDR3 bases: TGTGCCAGCAGCCCAGACAGGGACTATGGCTACACCTTC. Protein product: CASSPDRDYGYTF.

This clone was picked up one time. The chain uses TRBV4-3 and TRBJ2-7, with 8 bases that match TRBD1. This CDR3 spans 15 amino acids. Germline V gives CDR1 LGHNA, CDR2 YSLEER. After removal of 4 bases from V and 2 bases from J, the junction contained 7 bases not matched to a gene. Here the CDR3 reads CASSPRPGGPYEQYF. The CDR3 DNA follows: TGCGCCAGCAGCCCCCGACCAGGGGGCCCCTACGAGCAGTACTTC.

On this clone itself: The junction departs from germline at one end; a sequencing error may be responsible. The chain combines TRBV7-3 with TRBJ2-4; TRBD2 agrees at 9 bases. CDR3 size: 15 residues. Per germline, CDR1 SGHTA and CDR2 FQGTGA. The CDR3 DNA reads as TGTGCCAGCAGCGTAACTAGCGGGTTCGGGAACATTCAGTACTTC. It is translated as CASSVTSGFGNIQYF.

This chain uses TRBV5-5 with TRBJ2-5; TRBD1 is a possible D gene (6 bases). Germline V gene lookup returns CDR1 SGHKS and CDR2 YYEKEE (reference sequence). The CDR3 has 14 amino acids. Trimming removed 0 bases at V and 1 base at J, with 7 bases between. The CDR3 reads CASSLGQAQETQYF. For the CDR3, the DNA is TGTGCCAGCAGCTTGGGACAGGCCCAAGAGACCCAGTACTTC.